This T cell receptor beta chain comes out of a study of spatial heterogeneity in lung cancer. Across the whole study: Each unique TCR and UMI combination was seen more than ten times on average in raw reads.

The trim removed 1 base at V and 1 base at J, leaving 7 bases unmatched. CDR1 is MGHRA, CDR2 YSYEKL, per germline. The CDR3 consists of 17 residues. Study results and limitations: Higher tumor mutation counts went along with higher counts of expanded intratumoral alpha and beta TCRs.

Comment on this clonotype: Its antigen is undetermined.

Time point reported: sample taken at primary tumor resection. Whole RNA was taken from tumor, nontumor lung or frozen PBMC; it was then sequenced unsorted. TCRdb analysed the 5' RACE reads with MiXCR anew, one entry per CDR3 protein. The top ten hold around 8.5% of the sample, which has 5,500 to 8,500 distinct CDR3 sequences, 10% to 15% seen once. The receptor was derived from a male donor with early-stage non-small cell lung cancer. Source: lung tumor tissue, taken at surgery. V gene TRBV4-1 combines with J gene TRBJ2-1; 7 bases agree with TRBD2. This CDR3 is CASSQVDLGLSYNEQFF. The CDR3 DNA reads TGCGCCAGCAGCCAAGTGGATTTGGGACTATCCTACAATGAGCAGTTCTTC.